One sample yielded the 8 T cell receptor beta chains listed below, sequenced in a study of T-cell reconstitution after alpha-beta-depleted transplantation in children. Unique molecular identifiers featured in how the TCRbeta library was prepared. A single record per CDR3 protein comes from TCRdb applying MiXCR to the PCR reads. Of 600,000 to 700,000 distinct CDR3 sequences listed, over 15% are singletons. The sample consisted of PBMCs from the stem cell graft donor, taken from the stem cell graft. These receptors were obtained from a human donor who donated a stem cell graft to a child with acute myeloid leukemia.

The chain uses TRBV24-1 and TRBJ1-1; maybe TRBD1 (6 bases). This CDR3 comprises 13 residues. Germline CDR1 KGHDR, CDR2 SFDVKD. Trimming stripped 12 bases from V and 4 bases from J, with 17 bases between. The DNA of the CDR3 is TGTGCCTCAAAAAAGGGGGGGAGCACTGAAGCTTTCTTT. Translated: CASKKGGSTEAFF.

The rearrangement joins TRBV5-6 to TRBJ1-4; the D gene is possibly TRBD1 (6 bases). The germline V and J ends were trimmed by 1 base and 6 bases, with 10 bases remaining between them. This CDR3 is 14 amino acids long. CDR1 is SGHDT, CDR2 YYEEEE, per germline. The CDR3 loop is CASSLNGGHEKLFF. In nucleotides, the CDR3 is TGTGCCAGCAGCTTGAACGGGGGGCATGAAAAACTGTTTTTT.

The chain has TRBV9 and TRBJ1-2, with TRBD1 as a possible D gene (6 bases). V lost 4 bases to trimming and J lost 6 bases, with 19 bases between them. Germline CDR1 is SGDLS and CDR2 is YYNGEE. The CDR3 has 15 residues. The CDR3 coding sequence is TGTGCCAGCAGCCTAGAAGAGGGGGTGAGGGATGGCTACACCTTC. Protein product: CASSLEEGVRDGYTF.

V is TRBV18 and J is TRBJ2-7; D ambiguous. V was pared by 5 bases and J by 4 bases, with 18 bases between. The germline gives CDR1 KGHSH, CDR2 LQKENI. The CDR3 is 15 amino acids. The CDR3 region has the DNA TGTGCCAGCTCAGCAAACCCACAAATGGGATACGAGCAGTACGTC. It codes for CASSANPQMGYEQYV.

The chain recombines TRBV12-3 or TRBV12-4 with TRBJ1-2; D ambiguous. The CDR3 is made up of 12 amino acids. Trimming took 5 bases from V and 3 from J, leaving 7 bases between them. CDR3 DNA sequence: TGTGCCAGCAGTACAACCGACTATGGCTACACCTTC. Translated, it gives CASSTTDYGYTF.

There are a few counts of this clonotype. CDR3 amino acids: CASSDSMGIGEAFF. CDR3 DNA: TGTGCCAGCAGTGACAGCATGGGCATTGGGGAAGCTTTCTTT. The chain recombines TRBV6-4 with TRBJ1-1; D is unclear. This CDR3 has 14 residues. Germline CDR1 is MRHNA and CDR2 is SNTAGT. V lost 2 bases to trimming and J lost 8 bases, with 15 bases between them.

This clonotype was detected many times. The genes are TRBV20-1 and TRBJ2-2; 7 nucleotides line up with TRBD1. Germline CDR1 is DFQATT and CDR2 is SNEGSKA (reference sequence). V was clipped by 2 bases and J by 0 bases; unmatched bases: 3. The CDR3 runs 15 residues. The CDR3 sequence is CSARTGAPNTGELFF. The CDR3 nucleotides read TGCAGTGCTAGAACAGGGGCTCCGAACACCGGGGAGCTGTTTTTT.

This clonotype was detected only a few times. V is TRBV15 and J is TRBJ1-2; D gene unclear. V was trimmed by 4 bases and J by 3 bases, leaving 18 bases between them. The V gene's germline CDR1 is LNHNV and CDR2 YYDKDF (reference sequence). The CDR3 is made up of 16 amino acids. The CDR3 DNA is TGTGCCACCAGCATTACCAGGCGGGGATGGCACTATGGCTACACCTTC. It encodes CATSITRRGWHYGYTF.